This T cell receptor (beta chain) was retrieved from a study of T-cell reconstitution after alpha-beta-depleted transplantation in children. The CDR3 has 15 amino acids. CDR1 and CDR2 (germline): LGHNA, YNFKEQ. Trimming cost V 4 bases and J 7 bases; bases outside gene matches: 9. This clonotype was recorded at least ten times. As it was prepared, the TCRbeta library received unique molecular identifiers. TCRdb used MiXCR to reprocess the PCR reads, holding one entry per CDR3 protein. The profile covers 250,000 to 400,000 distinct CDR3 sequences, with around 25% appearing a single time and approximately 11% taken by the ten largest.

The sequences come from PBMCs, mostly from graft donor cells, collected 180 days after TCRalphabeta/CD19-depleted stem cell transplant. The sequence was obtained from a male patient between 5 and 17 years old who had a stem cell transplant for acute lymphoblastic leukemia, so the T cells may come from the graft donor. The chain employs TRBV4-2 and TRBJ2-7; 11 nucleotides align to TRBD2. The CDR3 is CASSRLAGGPEEQYF. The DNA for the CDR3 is TGTGCCAGCAGCCGATTAGCGGGAGGGCCGGAAGAGCAGTACTTC.